This T cell receptor (beta chain) is from a study of technical replicates of blood from a handful of donors. TCRdb's copy holds only in-frame clones and misses some; the assay was immunoSEQ multiplex PCR. The data show fewer than 75,000 clones, roughly 90% seen once. Trimming shortened V by 6 bases and J by 5 bases, and 10 bases separated the two germline ends. The CDR3 is made up of 12 amino acids. The germline gives CDR1 SNHLY, CDR2 FYNNEI. The V and J genes are TRBV2 and TRBJ1-1, with D possibly matching TRBD1 (6 bases). This receptor was identified in a human donor in good health. Some clones in this sample may be carry-over from other donors' samples. Sequencing was carried out using PBMCs. The DNA of the CDR3 is TGTGCCAGCAGGGAAACAGGGACTGAAGCTTTCTTT. This codes for CASRETGTEAFF.